This T cell receptor (beta chain) originates from a study of blood T cell repertoires in COVID-19. Study overall: Sample material is recorded as cDNA or gDNA derived from T cells, B-cell-depleted T cells, or PBMCs.

TCRdb's table, derived via immunoSEQ multiplex PCR, lists solely in-frame clones and lacks some. The sample shows about 440,000 clones, 88% of them seen only once. With V trimmed by 0 bases and J by 8 bases, 8 bases remained unmatched. The CDR3 covers 16 residues. Germline lookup yields CDR1 WNHNN and CDR2 SYGVQD (reference sequence). This TCR came from a woman aged 50 to 65 with COVID-19, enrolled during active disease. The V call is TRBV10-1, the J call TRBJ2-3; 10 bases map to TRBD2. Material: peripheral blood. In nucleotides, the CDR3 is TGCGCCAGCAGTGAGTCACAAGCGGGGGGGCGCGGTACGCAGTATTTT. Its translation: CASSESQAGGRGTQYF.